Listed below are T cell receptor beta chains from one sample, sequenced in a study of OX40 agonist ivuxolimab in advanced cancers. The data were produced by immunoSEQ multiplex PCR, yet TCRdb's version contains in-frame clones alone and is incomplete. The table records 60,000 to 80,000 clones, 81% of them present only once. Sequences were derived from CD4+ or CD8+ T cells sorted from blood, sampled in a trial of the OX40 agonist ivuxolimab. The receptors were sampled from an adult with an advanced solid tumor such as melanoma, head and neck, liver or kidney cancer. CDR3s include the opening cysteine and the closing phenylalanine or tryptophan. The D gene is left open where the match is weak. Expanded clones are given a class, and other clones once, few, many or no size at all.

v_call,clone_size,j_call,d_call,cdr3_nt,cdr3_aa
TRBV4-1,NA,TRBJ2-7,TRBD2,TGCGCCAGCAGCCATGGGGCTAGCGGGACCTACGAGCAGTACTTC,CASSHGASGTYEQYF
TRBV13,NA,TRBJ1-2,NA,TGTGCCAGCAGGAAGAAGGGAGCGAGACTGAACTATGGCTACACCTTC,CASRKKGARLNYGYTF
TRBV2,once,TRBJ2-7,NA,TGTGCCAGCAGGGGCCTGTTGGGGGCGGGCGAGCAGTACTTC,CASRGLLGAGEQYF
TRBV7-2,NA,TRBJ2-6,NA,TGTGCCAGCAGCTTATTCAACGTCCTGACTTTC,CASSLFNVLTF
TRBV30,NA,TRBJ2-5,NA,TGTGCCTGGAGTATAGAGACCCAGTACTTC,CAWSIETQYF
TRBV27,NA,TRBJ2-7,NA,TGTGCCAGCAGTATGACGTGGACAGCGCCCTGGTACGAGCAGTACTTC,CASSMTWTAPWYEQYF
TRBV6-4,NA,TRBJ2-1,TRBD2,TGTGCCAGCAGTGTCCTAGCGGGATCCTACAATGAGCAGTTCTTC,CASSVLAGSYNEQFF
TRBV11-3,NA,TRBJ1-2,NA,TGTGCCAGCAGCGATACAGGGTACCGCGGCTACACCTTC,CASSDTGYRGYTF
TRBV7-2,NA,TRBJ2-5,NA,TGTGCCAGCAGCTTAGGACTACACCAAGAGACCCAGTACTTC,CASSLGLHQETQYF
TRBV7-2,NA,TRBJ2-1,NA,TGTGCCAGCAGCCTAGTCTCGGACAATGAGCAGTTCTTC,CASSLVSDNEQFF
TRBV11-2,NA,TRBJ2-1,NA,TGTGCCAGCAGTTTTTATATCGGACGGTCCAATGAGCAGTTCTTC,CASSFYIGRSNEQFF
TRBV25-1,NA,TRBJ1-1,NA,TGTGCCAGCAGTGACCCCAAGGCCGGGATGTCGGCTGAAGCTTTCTTT,CASSDPKAGMSAEAFF
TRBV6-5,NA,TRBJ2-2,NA,TGTGCCAGCAGTTACGGGGTAGTACTGAACACCGGGGAGCTGTTTTTT,CASSYGVVLNTGELFF
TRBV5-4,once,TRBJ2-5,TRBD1,TGTGCCAGCAGTTCACAGGGGGGAGAAGGAGAGACCCAGTACTTC,CASSSQGGEGETQYF
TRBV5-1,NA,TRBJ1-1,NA,TGCGCCAGCAGCCGAGGGACTTTTATGAACACTGAAGCTTTCTTT,CASSRGTFMNTEAFF
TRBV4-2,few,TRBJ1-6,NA,TGTGCCAGCAGCCAAGTGACAGGAGGATCACCCCTCCACTTT,CASSQVTGGSPLHF
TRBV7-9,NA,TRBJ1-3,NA,TGTGCAGCCCGCCGCGATTCTGGAAACACCATATATTTT,CAARRDSGNTIYF
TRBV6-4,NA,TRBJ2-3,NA,TGTGCCAGCAGTGCGACAGGAGGCACAGATACGCAGTATTTT,CASSATGGTDTQYF
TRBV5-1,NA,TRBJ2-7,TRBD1,TGCGCCAGCAGCTTGGGGACAGGGGATCCCTACGAGCAGTACTTC,CASSLGTGDPYEQYF
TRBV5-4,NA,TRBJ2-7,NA,TGTGCCAGCAGCTTGGATTTGGGACTCCTAAGTGTTGAGCAGTACTTC,CASSLDLGLLSVEQYF
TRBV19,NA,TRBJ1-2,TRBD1,TGTGCCAGTAGGAGAATGGACAGGGACTATGGCTACACCTTC,CASRRMDRDYGYTF
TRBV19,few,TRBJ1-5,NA,TGTGCCAGTAGTATAATGCCAGATCAGCCCCAGCATTTT,CASSIMPDQPQHF
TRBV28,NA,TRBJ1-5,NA,TGTGCCAGCATGGGTTGGTCCGGACAGCATTCCAATCAGCCCCAGCATTTT,CASMGWSGQHSNQPQHF
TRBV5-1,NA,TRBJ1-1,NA,TGCGCCAGCAGCCGGACATGGGACACTGAAGCTTTCTTT,CASSRTWDTEAFF
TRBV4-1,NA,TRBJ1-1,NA,TGCGCCAGCAGCCAAGTCACCAGGGATAACACTGAAGCTTTCTTT,CASSQVTRDNTEAFF
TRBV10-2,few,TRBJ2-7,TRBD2,TGCGCCAGCACGGAGGCGGGGGGGCAAACTGAGCAGTACTTC,CASTEAGGQTEQYF
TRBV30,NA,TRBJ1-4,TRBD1,TGTGCCTTCCGCGAGACAGGGGGCTTTCATAATGAAAAACTGTTTTTT,CAFRETGGFHNEKLFF
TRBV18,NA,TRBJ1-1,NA,TGTGCCAGCTCACCCACGACAGGTATGGGGACTGAAGCTTTCTTT,CASSPTTGMGTEAFF
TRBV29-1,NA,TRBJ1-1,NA,TGCAGCGTTGAAATCCCGGGTGTTGAAGCTTTCTTT,CSVEIPGVEAFF
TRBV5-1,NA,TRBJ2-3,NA,TGCGCCAGCAGCTTGGGAGGGGGAGGGACAGATACGCAGTATTTT,CASSLGGGGTDTQYF
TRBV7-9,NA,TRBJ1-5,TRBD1,TGTGCCAGCAGCTCGGGACAGTATAGCAATCAGCCCCAGCATTTT,CASSSGQYSNQPQHF
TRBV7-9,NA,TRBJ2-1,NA,TGTGCCAGCAGCTTAAGGGGGACTACCGACAATGAGCAGTTCTTC,CASSLRGTTDNEQFF
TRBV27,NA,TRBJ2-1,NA,TGTGCCAGCAGCACGTTCCAGGGTATAGTTTACAATGAGCAGTTCTTC,CASSTFQGIVYNEQFF
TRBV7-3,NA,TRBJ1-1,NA,TGTGCCAGCAGCTTAGGGGGGACCGGGAACACTGAAGCTTTCTTT,CASSLGGTGNTEAFF
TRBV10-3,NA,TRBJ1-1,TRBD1,TGTGCCATCCGGACAGGGGGGGCCACTGAAGCTTTCTTT,CAIRTGGATEAFF
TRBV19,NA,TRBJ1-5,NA,TGTGCCAGTAGTGTTGGGTGGAGCGTCAGGGGCTATCAGCCCCAGCATTTT,CASSVGWSVRGYQPQHF
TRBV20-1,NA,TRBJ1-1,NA,TGCAGTGCGAGACACCGTGAAGCTTTCTTT,CSARHREAFF
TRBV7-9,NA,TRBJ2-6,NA,TGTGCCAGCCGGTCCACCGGGGCCAACGTCCTGACTTTC,CASRSTGANVLTF
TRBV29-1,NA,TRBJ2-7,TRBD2,TGCAGCGTTGAAGGGACGTCGGGGGAGGGGACCGGCGAGCAGTACTTC,CSVEGTSGEGTGEQYF
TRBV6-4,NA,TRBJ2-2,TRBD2,TGTGCCAGCAGTAACAAGACTAGCGGGAGGGAACTTCGTCCCGGGGAGCTGTTTTTT,CASSNKTSGRELRPGELFF
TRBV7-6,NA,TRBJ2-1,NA,TGTGCCAGCAGCTTAGTAGGGAGTGGAGGGCGGGAGCAGTTCTTC,CASSLVGSGGREQFF
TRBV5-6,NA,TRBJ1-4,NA,TGTGCCAGCAGCTTTGGAGGTAATGAAAAACTGTTTTTT,CASSFGGNEKLFF
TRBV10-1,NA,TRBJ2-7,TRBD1,TGCGCCAGCAGTAGGGACAGGGGTTACGAGCAGTACTTC,CASSRDRGYEQYF
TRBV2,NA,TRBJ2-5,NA,TGTGCCAGCAGTTCGGAGAGGGCCGAGACCCAGTACTTC,CASSSERAETQYF
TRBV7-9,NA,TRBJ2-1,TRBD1,TGTGCCAGCAGCTCTCGGGACAGGGGTCCTATAGGCTCCTACAATGAGCAGTTCTTC,CASSSRDRGPIGSYNEQFF
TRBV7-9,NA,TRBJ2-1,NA,TGTGCCAGCAGACGAGGGGGAGGGCCGGGGAATGAGCAGTTCTTC,CASRRGGGPGNEQFF
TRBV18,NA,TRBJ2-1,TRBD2,TGTGCCAGCTCACCCCTAGCGGGGGGGGACAATGAGCAGTTCTTC,CASSPLAGGDNEQFF
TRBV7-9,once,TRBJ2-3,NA,TGTGCCAGCAGCCCGCGCGGGACAAGCCTTAGCACAGATACGCAGTATTTT,CASSPRGTSLSTDTQYF
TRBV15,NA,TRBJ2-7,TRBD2,TGTGCCACCAGCGAAGGGACTAGCGGCTCCTACGAGCAGTACTTC,CATSEGTSGSYEQYF
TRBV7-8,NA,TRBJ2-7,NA,TGTGCCAGCAGCTTAGGAAGCAGGGGAAAGAGCGAGCAGTACTTC,CASSLGSRGKSEQYF